The source of this TCR beta chain is a study of naive and memory T cell subsets. General observations from the study: Possibly reflecting memory cells re-expressing CD45RA, a few larger clonotypes occurred in naive repertoires, especially CD8. Over 85% of naive TCR sequences appeared only once, unlike memory subsets.

A few counts support this clonotype. Its cognate antigen is unknown. Two oligonucleotides, mixed equimolar, formed the beta constant-region primer covering TRBC1 and TRBC2. The ligated cDNA underwent four PCR rounds using SP2 and nested alpha and beta constant-region primers. A single record per CDR3 protein comes from TCRdb applying MiXCR to the UMI-ligation and nested PCR reads. The sample has roughly 100,000 distinct CDR3 sequences; about 11% are singletons. Separate alpha and beta amplification began at the second PCR step. Germline CDR1 is DFQATT and CDR2 is SNEGSKA (reference sequence). V lost 3 bases, J lost 3 bases, and 7 bases stayed unmatched. CDR3 size: 15 residues.

V usage is TRBV20-1 and J usage is TRBJ2-7; TRBD2 matches 11 bases. The receptor was derived from a human donor in good health. The sample was naive CD4+ T cells from blood. The DNA for the CDR3 is TGCAGTGCTAGCCTTGGCGGGACTAGCGGCTACGAGCAGTACTTC. Protein sequence: CSASLGGTSGYEQYF.